The clone carrying this TCR beta chain was seen repeatedly, ten times or more. This sample was taken from a study of neurological immune-mediated disorders. One entry per CDR3 protein, called by TCRdb with MiXCR from the 5' RACE reads. The sample records about 50,000 distinct CDR3 sequences, roughly 8.4% being singletons. Deletions cut 3 bases from V and 8 bases from J, with 13 bases between. This CDR3 region has 12 residues. The germline CDR1 and CDR2 sequences are SQVTM and ANQGSEA. Time point of the sample: longitudinal time-point 3. Sequencing was carried out using PBMCs. This chain connects TRBV29-1 to TRBJ1-2, with D possibly being TRBD1 (5 bases). The source is a woman in her 40s in good health. CDR3 loop: CSVDAGRKGYTF. The CDR3 nucleotides are TGCAGCGTTGATGCGGGGCGTAAGGGCTACACCTTC.